These T cell receptor beta chains were read from a single sample in a study of shared clonotypes between healthy human individuals. Clones were sequenced by immunoSEQ multiplex PCR, and TCRdb holds only the in-frame ones, with some missing. Of 2 million to 3 million clones listed, under 95% were seen once; the top ten hold 0.36%. The sequenced sample consisted of naive CD4+ T cells from PBMCs. The source is a man between 18 and 29 years old in good health. Some clones in this sample may be carry-over from other donors' samples. Both conserved end residues are part of each CDR3. Each record gives: V gene, D gene, clone size, J gene, CDR3 protein, CDR3 DNA. The D gene is left open where the match is weak. Rows give clone size only sometimes, using once, few, many, or a class for an expanded clone.

TRBV6-6	NA	NA	TRBJ2-5	CASRPTGIETQYF	TGTGCCAGCAGACCTACGGGGATAGAGACCCAGTACTTC
TRBV5-6	NA	NA	TRBJ2-7	CASGRLGVIDEQYF	TGTGCCAGCGGCCGGCTTGGTGTTATCGACGAGCAGTACTTC
TRBV15	TRBD1	NA	TRBJ2-7	CATSRGTGGYEQYF	TGTGCCACCAGCAGAGGGACAGGGGGCTACGAGCAGTACTTC
TRBV4-3	TRBD1	NA	TRBJ2-3	CASSRRTGLSTDTQYF	TGCGCCAGCAGCCGAAGGACAGGCCTCAGCACAGATACGCAGTATTTT
TRBV11-1	NA	NA	TRBJ1-4	CASSRTGATNEKLFF	TGTGCCAGCAGCCGGACGGGAGCAACTAATGAAAAACTGTTTTTT
TRBV5-5	TRBD1	NA	TRBJ1-5	CASSSGGERGNQPQHF	TGTGCCAGCAGCTCAGGGGGGGAGCGGGGCAATCAGCCCCAGCATTTT
TRBV5-1	TRBD1	once	TRBJ2-1	CASSWTGHEQFF	TGCGCCAGCAGCTGGACAGGGCATGAGCAGTTCTTC
TRBV7-2	NA	NA	TRBJ2-7	CASSRSRDFYEQYF	TGTGCCAGCAGCCGGTCCCGGGATTTCTACGAGCAGTACTTC
TRBV18	TRBD1	few	TRBJ1-4	CASSPGTGNNEKLFF	TGTGCCAGCTCACCCGGGACAGGAAATAATGAAAAACTGTTTTTT
TRBV7-8	NA	NA	TRBJ1-5	CASSSDNQPQHF	TGTGCCAGCAGCTCAGACAATCAGCCCCAGCATTTT
TRBV5-1	TRBD1	NA	TRBJ1-2	CASSRGQGYGYTF	TGCGCCAGCAGCAGAGGACAGGGGTATGGCTACACCTTC